One T cell receptor (beta chain) is described in this entry. The target of this receptor is not known. It has no much larger one-base neighbor in the sample; base qualities were not kept. Other DNA sequences in the sample encode the same CDR3. Participants in the prospective study were aged roughly 18 to 100 years, lived in 20 to 30 United States geographic areas, and enrolled through a virtual design. To assign participants to cohorts, the prospective study relied on clinical history that participants themselves reported in a screening survey and a study questionnaire. For ImmuneRACE Cohort 3, a participant was defined as recovered based on two consecutive negative NP/OP PCR tests, clearance by a healthcare professional, or resolution of symptoms. In the prospective study, mobile phlebotomists collected whole blood, serum and a nasopharyngeal or oropharyngeal swab from each participant. Participants in the prospective study had the option to provide additional blood draws and questionnaires over an approximately 2-month period. Blood samples from the prospective study were shipped frozen or at room temperature prior to DNA extraction.

TCRbeta CDR3 regions were amplified from genomic DNA by means of the immunoSEQ Assay, a bias-controlled multiplex PCR. The published analysis was carried out like this. The number of nucleated cells in each sample was estimated by amplification of reference gene primers within the assay. To quantify the absolute abundance of each unique TCRbeta CDR3 rearrangement, sequence reads were collapsed and filtered. For each sample, productive Simpson clonality was calculated as the square root of Simpson's diversity index over productive rearrangements. The table comes from immuneACCESS by way of TCRdb, which keeps in-frame sequences with V and J called. Part of the clones is missing from these tables; in studies checked, under half for an unresolved V gene and the rest for unknown reasons. The DNA was the basis for D and trimming; V, J and clone size are from that table. The sample table records roughly 160,000 clones; over 80% of these occur just once. The ten largest make up roughly 13% of the sample.

This entry is derived from a study of blood T cell repertoires in COVID-19 (TCRdb year 2020). For the study in its entirety: Collaborator samples came from the United States, Italy and Spain and covered acute and convalescent phases of COVID-19. The prospective study material was composed of cDNA or gDNA derived from T cells, B-cell-depleted T cells, or PBMCs. The dataset comprised deeply sampled blood TCRbeta repertoires from subjects exposed to, actively infected with, or recovered from COVID-19. A freely available public database, intended as a resource for researchers studying the immune response to SARS-CoV-2, is where the repertoires were released. The samples were drawn from the first 160 participants of the ongoing ImmuneRACE study and from 1,254 subjects provided by 6 global collaborators. A de-identified subject ID, COVID-19 status, age in years and sex were almost always included in the sample metadata. Where HLA class I and class II types were available, the types were taken from metadata supplied by the sample provider, not from assay-based typing.

Findings and caveats that apply to the study as a whole: How much clinical and demographic metadata was included differed by source and by participant, and the metadata was provided uncurated.

Including cysteine and phenylalanine, the CDR3 has 15 amino acids. The sequence is cut down to CDR3 DNA, 45 bases in frame from base 1. V was cut back by 0 bases and J by 4 bases, leaving a gap of 10 bases between them. As encoded in the germline V gene, CDR1 is ENHRY while CDR2 is SYGVKD. The sequence was obtained from a woman aged 60-75 years who had recovered from COVID-19. The receptor chain draws on TRBV10-3 and TRBJ1-3, with TRBD1 tentatively as D gene (5 bases match). The sample consisted of PBMCs or T cells enriched from blood (not recorded which). For the CDR3, the sequence is CAISESPGSGNTIYF. The DNA sequence follows: TGTGCCATCAGTGAGTCGCCAGGGTCAGGAAACACCATATATTTT.